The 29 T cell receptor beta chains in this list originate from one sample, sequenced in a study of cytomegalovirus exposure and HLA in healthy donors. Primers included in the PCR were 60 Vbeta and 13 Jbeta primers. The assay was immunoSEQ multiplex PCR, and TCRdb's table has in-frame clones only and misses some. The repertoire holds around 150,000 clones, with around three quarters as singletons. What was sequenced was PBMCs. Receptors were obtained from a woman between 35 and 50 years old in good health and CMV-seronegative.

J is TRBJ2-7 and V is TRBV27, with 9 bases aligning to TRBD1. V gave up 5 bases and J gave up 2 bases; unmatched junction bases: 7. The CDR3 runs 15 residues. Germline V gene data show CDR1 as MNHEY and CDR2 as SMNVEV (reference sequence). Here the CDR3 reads CASSTTGGGPYEQYF. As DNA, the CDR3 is TGTGCCAGCAGTACGACAGGGGGGGGACCCTACGAGCAGTACTTC.

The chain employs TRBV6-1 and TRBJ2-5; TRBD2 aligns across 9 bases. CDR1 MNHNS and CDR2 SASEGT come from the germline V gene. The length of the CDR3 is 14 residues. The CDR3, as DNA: TGTACCACGCAGCGGGGGGAGTTCCAAGAGACCCAGTACTTC. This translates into CTTQRGEFQETQYF.

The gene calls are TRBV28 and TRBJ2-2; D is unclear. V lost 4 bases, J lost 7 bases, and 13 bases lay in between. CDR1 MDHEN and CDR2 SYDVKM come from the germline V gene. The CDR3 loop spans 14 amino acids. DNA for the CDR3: TGTGCCAGCAGTTCCGGGTTAGAGCTCGGGGAGCTGTTTTTT. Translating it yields CASSSGLELGELFF.

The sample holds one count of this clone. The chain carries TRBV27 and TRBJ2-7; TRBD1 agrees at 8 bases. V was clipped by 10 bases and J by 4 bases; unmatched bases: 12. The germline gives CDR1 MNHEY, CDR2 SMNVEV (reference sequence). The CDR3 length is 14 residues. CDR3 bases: TGTGCCACCCCAAAAGGGACAGGAGTTTACGAGCAGTACTTC. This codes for CATPKGTGVYEQYF.

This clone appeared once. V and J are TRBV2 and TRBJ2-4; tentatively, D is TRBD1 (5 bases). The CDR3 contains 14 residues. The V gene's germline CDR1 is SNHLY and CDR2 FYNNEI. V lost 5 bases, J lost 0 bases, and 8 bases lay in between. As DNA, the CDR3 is TGTGCCAGCAGTAGTACAGGAGCCAAAAACATTCAGTACTTC. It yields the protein CASSSTGAKNIQYF.

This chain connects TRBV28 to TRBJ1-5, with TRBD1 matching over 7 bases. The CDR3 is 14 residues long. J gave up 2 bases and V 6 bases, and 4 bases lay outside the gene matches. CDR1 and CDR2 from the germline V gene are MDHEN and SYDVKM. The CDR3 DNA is TGTGCCAGCAGACCTACAGGGGGCAATCAGCCCCAGCATTTT. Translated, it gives CASRPTGGNQPQHF.

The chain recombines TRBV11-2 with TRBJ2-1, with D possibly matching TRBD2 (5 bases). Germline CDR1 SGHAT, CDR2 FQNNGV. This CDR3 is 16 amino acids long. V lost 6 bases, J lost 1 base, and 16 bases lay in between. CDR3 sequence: CASRKLRGRSYNEQFF. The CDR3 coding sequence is TGTGCCAGCAGAAAGCTAAGAGGGAGATCCTACAATGAGCAGTTCTTC.

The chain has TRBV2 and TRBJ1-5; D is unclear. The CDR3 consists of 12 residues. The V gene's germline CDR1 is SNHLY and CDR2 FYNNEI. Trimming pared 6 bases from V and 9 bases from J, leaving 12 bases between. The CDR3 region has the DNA TGTGCCAGCAGGGAGGTTGGAGGGCCCCAGCATTTT. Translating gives CASREVGGPQHF. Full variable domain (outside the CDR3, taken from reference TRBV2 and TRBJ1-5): EPEVTQTPSHQVTQMGQEVILRCVPISNHLYFYWYRQILGQKVEFLVSFYNNEISEKSEIFDDQFSVERPDGSNFTLKIRSTKLEDSAMYFCASREVGGPQHFGDGTRLSIL.

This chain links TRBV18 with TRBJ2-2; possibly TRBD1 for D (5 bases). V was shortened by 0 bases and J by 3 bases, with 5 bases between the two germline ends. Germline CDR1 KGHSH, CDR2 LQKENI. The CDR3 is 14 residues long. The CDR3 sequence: CASSPPRDTGELFF. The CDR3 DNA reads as TGTGCCAGCTCACCACCCAGGGACACCGGGGAGCTGTTTTTT.

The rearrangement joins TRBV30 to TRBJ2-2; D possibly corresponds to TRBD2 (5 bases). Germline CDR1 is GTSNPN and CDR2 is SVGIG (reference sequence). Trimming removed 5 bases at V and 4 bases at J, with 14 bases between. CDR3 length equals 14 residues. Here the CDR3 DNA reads TGTGCCTGGGAGGGCCGTGAGGGCACCGGGGAGCTGTTTTTT. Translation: CAWEGREGTGELFF. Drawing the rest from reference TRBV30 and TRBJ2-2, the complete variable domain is SQTIHQWPATLVQPVGSPLSLECTVEGTSNPNLYWYRQAAGRGLQLLFYSVGIGQISSEVPQNLSASRPQDRQFILSSKKLLLSDSGFYLCAWEGREGTGELFFGEGSRLTVL.

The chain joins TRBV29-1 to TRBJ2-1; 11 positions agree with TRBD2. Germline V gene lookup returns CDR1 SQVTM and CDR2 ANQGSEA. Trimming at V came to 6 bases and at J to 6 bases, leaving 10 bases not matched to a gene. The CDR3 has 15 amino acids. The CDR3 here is CSVFPGTSGINEQFF. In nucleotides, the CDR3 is TGCAGCGTCTTTCCCGGGACTAGCGGAATCAATGAGCAGTTCTTC.

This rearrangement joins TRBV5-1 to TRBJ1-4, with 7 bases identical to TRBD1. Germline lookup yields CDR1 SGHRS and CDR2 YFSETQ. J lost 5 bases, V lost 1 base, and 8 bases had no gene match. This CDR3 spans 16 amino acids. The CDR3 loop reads CASSLLPGQANEKLFF. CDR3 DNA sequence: TGCGCCAGCAGCTTGTTACCCGGACAGGCGAATGAAAAACTGTTTTTT.

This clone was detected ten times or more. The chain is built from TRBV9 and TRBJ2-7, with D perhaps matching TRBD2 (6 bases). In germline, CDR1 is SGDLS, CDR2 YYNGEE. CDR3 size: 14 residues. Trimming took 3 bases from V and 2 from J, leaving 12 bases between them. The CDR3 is CASSGGDETYEQYF. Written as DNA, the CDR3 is TGTGCCAGCAGCGGGGGGGACGAAACCTACGAGCAGTACTTC.

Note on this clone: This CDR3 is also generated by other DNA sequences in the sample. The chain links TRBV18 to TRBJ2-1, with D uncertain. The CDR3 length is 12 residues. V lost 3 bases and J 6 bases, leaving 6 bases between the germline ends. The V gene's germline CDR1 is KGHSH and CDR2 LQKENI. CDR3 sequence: CASSPSRNEQFF. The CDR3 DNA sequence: TGTGCCAGCTCACCTTCCCGCAATGAGCAGTTCTTC.

The DNA for the CDR3 is TGTGCCAGCAGCCTTAGCGACGCCACAGATACGCAGTATTTT. This gives the protein CASSLSDATDTQYF. The rearrangement links TRBV6-1 to TRBJ2-3, with D perhaps TRBD2 (5 bases). Germline CDR1 reads MNHNS; CDR2 reads SASEGT. The CDR3 is made up of 14 amino acids. Trimming removed 6 bases at V and 2 bases at J, with 12 bases between.

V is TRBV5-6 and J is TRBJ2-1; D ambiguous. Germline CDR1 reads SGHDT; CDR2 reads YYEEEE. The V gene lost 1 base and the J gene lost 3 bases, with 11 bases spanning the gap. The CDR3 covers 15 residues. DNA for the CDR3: TGTGCCAGCAGCTTGAACGCGGAATACTACAATGAGCAGTTCTTC. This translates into CASSLNAEYYNEQFF.

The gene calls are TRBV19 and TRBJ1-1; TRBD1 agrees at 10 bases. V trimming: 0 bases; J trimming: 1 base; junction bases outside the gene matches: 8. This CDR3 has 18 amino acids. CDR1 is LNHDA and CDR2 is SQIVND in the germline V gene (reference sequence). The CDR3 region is CASSIEGTGVSANTEAFF. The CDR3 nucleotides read TGTGCCAGTAGTATAGAGGGGACAGGGGTGTCCGCGAACACTGAAGCTTTCTTT.

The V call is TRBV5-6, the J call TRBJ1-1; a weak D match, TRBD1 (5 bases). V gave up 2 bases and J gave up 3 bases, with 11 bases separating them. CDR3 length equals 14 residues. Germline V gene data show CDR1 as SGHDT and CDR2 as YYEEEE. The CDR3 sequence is CASSFGGGDTEAFF. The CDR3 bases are TGTGCCAGCAGCTTCGGCGGGGGGGACACTGAAGCTTTCTTT.

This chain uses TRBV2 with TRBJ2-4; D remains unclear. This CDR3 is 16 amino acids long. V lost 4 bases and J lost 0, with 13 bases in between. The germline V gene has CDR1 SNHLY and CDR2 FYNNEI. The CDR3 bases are TGTGCCAGCAGTGTCGAGATGAATTTAGCCAAAAACATTCAGTACTTC. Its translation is CASSVEMNLAKNIQYF.

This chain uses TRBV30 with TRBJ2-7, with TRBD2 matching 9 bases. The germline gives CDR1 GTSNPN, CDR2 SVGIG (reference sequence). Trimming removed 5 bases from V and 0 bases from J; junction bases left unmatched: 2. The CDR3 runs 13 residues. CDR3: CAWSTSGSYEQYF. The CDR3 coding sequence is TGTGCCTGGTCGACTAGCGGCTCCTACGAGCAGTACTTC.

CDR3 residues: CASSPHNTGELFF. Here the CDR3 DNA reads TGTGCCAGCAGTCCCCATAACACCGGGGAGCTGTTTTTT. The chain combines TRBV6-4 with TRBJ2-2; D is undetermined. The ends were cut back, 5 bases at V and 2 bases at J, with 6 bases in the middle. Germline V gives CDR1 MRHNA, CDR2 SNTAGT. The CDR3 length is 13 residues.

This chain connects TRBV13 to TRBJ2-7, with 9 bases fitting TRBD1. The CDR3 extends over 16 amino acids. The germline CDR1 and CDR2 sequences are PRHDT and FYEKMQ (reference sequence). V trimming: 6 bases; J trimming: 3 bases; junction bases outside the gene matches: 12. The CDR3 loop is CASSSSGTGNYYEQYF. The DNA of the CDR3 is TGTGCCAGCAGTTCTTCCGGGACAGGGAATTACTACGAGCAGTACTTC.

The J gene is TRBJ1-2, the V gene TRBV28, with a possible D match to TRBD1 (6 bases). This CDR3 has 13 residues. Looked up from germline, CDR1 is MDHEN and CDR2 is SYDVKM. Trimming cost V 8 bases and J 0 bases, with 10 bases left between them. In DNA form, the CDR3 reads TGTGCCAGCCAGGGGCCCGCTAACTATGGCTACACCTTC. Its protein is CASQGPANYGYTF.

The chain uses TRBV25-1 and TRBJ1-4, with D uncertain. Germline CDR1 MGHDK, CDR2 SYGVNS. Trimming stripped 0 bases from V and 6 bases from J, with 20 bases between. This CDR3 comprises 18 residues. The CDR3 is CASSEYTYLVAEDEKLFF. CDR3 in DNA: TGTGCCAGCAGTGAATATACTTATTTGGTGGCGGAGGATGAAAAACTGTTTTTT.

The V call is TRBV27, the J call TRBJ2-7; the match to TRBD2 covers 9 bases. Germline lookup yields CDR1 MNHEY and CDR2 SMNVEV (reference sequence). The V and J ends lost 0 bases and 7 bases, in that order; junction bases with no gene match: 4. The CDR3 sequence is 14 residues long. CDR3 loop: CASSLSASGTEQYF. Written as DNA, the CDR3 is TGTGCCAGCAGTTTATCTGCTAGCGGGACGGAGCAGTACTTC.

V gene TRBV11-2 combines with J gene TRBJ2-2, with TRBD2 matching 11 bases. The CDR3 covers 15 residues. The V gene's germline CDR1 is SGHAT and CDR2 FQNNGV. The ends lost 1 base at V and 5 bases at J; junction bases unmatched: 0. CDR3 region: CASSLGTSGTGELFF. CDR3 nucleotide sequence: TGTGCCAGCAGCTTAGGGACTAGCGGGACCGGGGAGCTGTTTTTT.

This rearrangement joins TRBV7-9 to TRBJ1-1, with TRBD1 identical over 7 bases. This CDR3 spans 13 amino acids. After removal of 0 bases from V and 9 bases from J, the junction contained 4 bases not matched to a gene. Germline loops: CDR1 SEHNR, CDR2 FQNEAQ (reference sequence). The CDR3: CASSLAETGKAFF. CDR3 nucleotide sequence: TGTGCCAGCAGCTTAGCAGAGACAGGGAAAGCTTTCTTT.

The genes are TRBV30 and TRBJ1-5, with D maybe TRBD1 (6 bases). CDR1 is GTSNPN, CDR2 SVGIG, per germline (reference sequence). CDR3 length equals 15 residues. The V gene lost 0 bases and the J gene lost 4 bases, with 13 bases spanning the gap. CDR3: CAWSVLGGRNQPQHF. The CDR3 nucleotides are TGTGCCTGGAGTGTGCTGGGGGGGCGAAATCAGCCCCAGCATTTT. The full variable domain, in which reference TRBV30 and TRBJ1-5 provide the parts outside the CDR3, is SQTIHQWPATLVQPVGSPLSLECTVEGTSNPNLYWYRQAAGRGLQLLFYSVGIGQISSEVPQNLSASRPQDRQFILSSKKLLLSDSGFYLCAWSVLGGRNQPQHFGDGTRLSIL.

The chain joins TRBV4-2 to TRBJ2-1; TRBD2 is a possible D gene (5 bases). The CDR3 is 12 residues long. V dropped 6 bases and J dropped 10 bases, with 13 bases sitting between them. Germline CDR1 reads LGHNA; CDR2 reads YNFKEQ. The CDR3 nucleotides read TGTGCCAGCAGTCTCCCGGGGAACGAGCAGTTCTTC. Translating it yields CASSLPGNEQFF.